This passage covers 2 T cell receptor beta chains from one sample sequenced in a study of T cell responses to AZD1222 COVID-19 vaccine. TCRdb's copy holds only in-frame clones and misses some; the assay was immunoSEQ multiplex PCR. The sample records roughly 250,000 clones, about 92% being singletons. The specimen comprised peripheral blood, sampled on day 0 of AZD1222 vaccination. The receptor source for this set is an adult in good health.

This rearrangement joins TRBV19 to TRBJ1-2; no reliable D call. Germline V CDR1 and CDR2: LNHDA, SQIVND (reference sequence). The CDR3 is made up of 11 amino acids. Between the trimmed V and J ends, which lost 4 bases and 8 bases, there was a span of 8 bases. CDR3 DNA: TGTGCCAGTAGTACACGGGGAGGCTACACCTTC. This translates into CASSTRGGYTF. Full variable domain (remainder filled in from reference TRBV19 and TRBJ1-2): DGGITQSPKYLFRKEGQNVTLSCEQNLNHDAMYWYRQDPGQGLRLIYYSQIVNDFQKGDIAEGYSVSREKKESFPLTVTSAQKNPTAFYLCASSTRGGYTFGSGTRLTVV.

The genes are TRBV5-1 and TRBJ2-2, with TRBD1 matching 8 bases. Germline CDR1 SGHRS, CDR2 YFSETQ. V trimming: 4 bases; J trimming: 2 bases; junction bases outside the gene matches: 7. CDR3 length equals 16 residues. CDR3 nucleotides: TGCGCCAGCAGCATTTGGACAGGGACTAACACCGGGGAGCTGTTTTTT. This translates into CASSIWTGTNTGELFF.